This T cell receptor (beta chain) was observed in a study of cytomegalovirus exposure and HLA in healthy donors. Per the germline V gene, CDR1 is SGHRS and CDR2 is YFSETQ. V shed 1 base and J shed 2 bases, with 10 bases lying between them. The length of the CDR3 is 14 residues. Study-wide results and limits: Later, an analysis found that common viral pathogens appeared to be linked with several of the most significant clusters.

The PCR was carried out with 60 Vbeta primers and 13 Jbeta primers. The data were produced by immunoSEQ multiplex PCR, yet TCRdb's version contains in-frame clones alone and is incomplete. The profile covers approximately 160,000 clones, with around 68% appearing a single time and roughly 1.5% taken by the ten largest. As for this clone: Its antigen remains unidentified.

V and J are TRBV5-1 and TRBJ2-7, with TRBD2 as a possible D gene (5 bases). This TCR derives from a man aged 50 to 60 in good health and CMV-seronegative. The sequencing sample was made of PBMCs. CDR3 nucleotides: TGCGCCAGCAGCTTGTCGGGGAAAGCCTACGAGCAGTACTTC. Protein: CASSLSGKAYEQYF.